This TCR beta chain emerged from a study of blood T cells in healthy people across ages. The germline V gene encodes CDR1 MNHNS and CDR2 SASEGT. The CDR3 is 15 amino acids. Primed by a sample-barcoded 5' primer and a J-beta primer mix, a second PCR proceeded for 7 to 11 cycles. TCRdb independently ran MiXCR on the 5' RACE reads; one entry per CDR3 protein. This sample has roughly 1 million distinct CDR3 sequences, with approximately 25% found just once. Regarding the study as a whole: Researchers said unsorted PBMCs prevented a conclusive naive versus antigen-experienced comparison. There were more naive CD4+ cells and higher diversity in long-lived donors than in aged donors.

This clonotype was seen only a few times. Its target is unknown. The data also belong to a second study, concerning T cells of mothers and their children. That work adds: With unrelated pairs as the comparison, related mother-child pairs had a slightly higher overlap that was not significant.

Material for sequencing was blood. This receptor was taken from a girl aged 2-15 years in good health. This sequence joins TRBV6-1 and TRBJ2-5, with 14 bases fitting TRBD2. The DNA end lines up better with TRBJ2-1; the J call may be wrong. Written as DNA, the CDR3 is TGTGCCAGCAGTGAGGGACTAGCGGGAGTTTTTGAGCAGTTCTTC. Translation gives CASSEGLAGVFEQFF.